This record looks at one T cell receptor (beta chain) sequence and its context. One end of the junction is discordant with germline, which a read error may explain. This CDR3 comprises 14 residues. In germline, CDR1 is SEHNR, CDR2 FQNEAQ (reference sequence). This specimen belongs to a study of neurological immune-mediated disorders. TCRdb reanalysed the 5' RACE reads using MiXCR and keeps one entry per CDR3 protein. The profile shows about 79,000 distinct CDR3 sequences, 14% of them singletons. The sequenced sample consisted of PBMCs. The chain couples TRBV7-9 to TRBJ2-2; D gene ambiguous. The origin of this receptor is a woman in her forties or fifties in good health. CDR3 loop: CASSPLCGTGELFF. The CDR3 DNA is TGTGCAAGCAGCCCACTGTGTGGCACCGGGGAGCTGTTTTTT.